Following are 13 T cell receptor beta chains from one sample sequenced in a study of OX40 agonist ivuxolimab in advanced cancers. TCRdb's table, derived via immunoSEQ multiplex PCR, lists solely in-frame clones and lacks some. Here the sample spans about 78,000 clones, about four fifths being singletons. The sequencing used CD4+ or CD8+ T cells sorted from blood, collected in a trial of the OX40 agonist ivuxolimab. Source of these receptors: an adult with an advanced solid tumor such as melanoma, head and neck, liver or kidney cancer.

The V call is TRBV28, the J call TRBJ2-4; a possible D gene is TRBD1 (5 bases). The CDR3 runs to 15 residues. The germline V gene encodes CDR1 MDHEN and CDR2 SYDVKM. Trimming cost V 3 bases and J 0 bases, with 9 bases left between them. The CDR3 nucleotides are TGTGCCAGCAGTTTTAGGCAGGGAGCCAAAAACATTCAGTACTTC. This encodes CASSFRQGAKNIQYF.

In this sample, this clone turned up once. The chain is built from TRBV6-6 and TRBJ2-1; TRBD1 matches 9 bases. The CDR3 runs to 14 residues. The J segment lost 9 bases and the V segment lost 4 bases, leaving 7 bases of the junction unmatched. CDR1 MNHNY and CDR2 SVGAGI come from the germline V gene (reference sequence). For the CDR3, the DNA is TGTGCCAGCAGTTGGGGGACAGGGTTCGGTGAGCAGTTCTTC. It codes for CASSWGTGFGEQFF.

This chain uses TRBV11-2 with TRBJ2-3, with 9 bases matching TRBD1. Losses at the gene ends were 7 bases for V and 3 bases for J; bases not matched to a gene: 8. From germline, CDR1 is SGHAT and CDR2 FQNNGV. This CDR3 has 15 residues. The CDR3 is CASNKQGAGTDTQYF. In nucleotides, the CDR3 is TGTGCCAGCAACAAACAGGGGGCAGGGACAGATACGCAGTATTTT.

The chain carries TRBV2 and TRBJ1-2, with 7 bases fitting TRBD1. This CDR3 is built from 13 residues. Looked up from germline, CDR1 is SNHLY and CDR2 is FYNNEI. V lost 8 bases to trimming and J lost 6 bases; unmatched junction nucleotides: 9. The CDR3 loop reads CASLFGDRDGYTF. The CDR3, as DNA: TGTGCCAGCCTATTTGGGGACAGAGATGGCTACACCTTC. Looking up the rest from reference TRBV2 and TRBJ1-2 gives the full variable domain: EPEVTQTPSHQVTQMGQEVILRCVPISNHLYFYWYRQILGQKVEFLVSFYNNEISEKSEIFDDQFSVERPDGSNFTLKIRSTKLEDSAMYFCASLFGDRDGYTFGSGTRLTVV.

The V gene is TRBV14, the J gene TRBJ2-7; D is unresolved. Germline V gives CDR1 SGHDN, CDR2 FVKESK. The germline V and J ends were trimmed by 4 bases and 5 bases, with 21 bases remaining between them. This CDR3 has 16 residues. CDR3 loop: CASSRKGRLRVDEQYF. In DNA form, the CDR3 reads TGTGCCAGCAGCCGCAAAGGACGCCTACGCGTCGACGAGCAGTACTTC.

Only a few counts were recorded for this clone. V and J are TRBV19 and TRBJ1-5, with D maybe TRBD1 (6 bases). The CDR3 consists of 16 residues. V was trimmed by 2 bases and J by 2 bases, leaving 13 bases between them. From germline, CDR1 is LNHDA and CDR2 SQIVND (reference sequence). CDR3 sequence (DNA): TGTGCCAGTAGTATATCAACGTGGGGGCGCAATCAGCCCCAGCATTTT. Protein sequence: CASSISTWGRNQPQHF.

J is TRBJ1-3 and V is TRBV5-1; D gene ambiguous. V lost 3 bases and J lost 0, with 10 bases in between. This CDR3 comprises 15 residues. CDR1 SGHRS and CDR2 YFSETQ come from the germline V gene. The chain's CDR3 is CASSSDGHSGNTIYF. CDR3 coding DNA: TGCGCCAGCAGCTCGGACGGCCACTCTGGAAACACCATATATTTT.

In this sample, this clone turned up a few times. The chain has TRBV5-1 and TRBJ1-5; D perhaps matches TRBD1 (5 bases). The germline gives CDR1 SGHRS, CDR2 YFSETQ. V was trimmed by 0 bases and J by 1 base, leaving 8 bases between them. This CDR3 comprises 15 residues. The CDR3 spells CASSLAGMSNQPQHF. The CDR3, as DNA: TGCGCCAGCAGCTTGGCAGGGATGAGCAATCAGCCCCAGCATTTT.

This chain connects TRBV4-1 to TRBJ2-1; no clear D gene. V lost 0 bases and J 0 bases, leaving 6 bases between the germline ends. The CDR3 consists of 15 residues. The germline V gene has CDR1 MGHRA and CDR2 YSYEKL. CDR3 DNA sequence: TGCGCCAGCAGCCAAGAGCGGTACTCCTACAATGAGCAGTTCTTC. Amino acids: CASSQERYSYNEQFF.

This rearrangement joins TRBV27 to TRBJ2-1, with 11 positions matching TRBD2. Germline V gene lookup returns CDR1 MNHEY and CDR2 SMNVEV (reference sequence). The length of the CDR3 is 14 residues. With V trimmed by 2 bases and J by 8 bases, 2 bases remained unmatched. DNA for the CDR3: TGTGCCAGCAGTTTAGTACTAGCGGGGGATGAGCAGTTCTTC. It encodes CASSLVLAGDEQFF.

The chain recombines TRBV5-1 with TRBJ2-5; 8 nucleotides align to TRBD1. The CDR3 is 16 amino acids. Germline V lookup: CDR1 SGHRS, CDR2 YFSETQ. V was pared by 6 bases and J by 2 bases, with 12 bases of the junction left unmatched. This chain's CDR3 is CASTHLGTGTQETQYF. In DNA, the CDR3 is TGCGCCAGCACCCATCTCGGGACAGGAACTCAAGAGACCCAGTACTTC.

The rearrangement links TRBV11-2 to TRBJ2-7; TRBD1 agrees at 9 bases. Germline lookup yields CDR1 SGHAT and CDR2 FQNNGV. The trim removed 1 base at V and 3 bases at J, leaving 1 base unmatched. The CDR3 runs 14 residues. CDR3 DNA: TGTGCCAGCAGCTTAGGGACAGGGGTCTACGAGCAGTACGTC. Protein: CASSLGTGVYEQYV.

The CDR3 region is CASSSISGHGNQPQHF. Written as DNA, the CDR3 is TGTGCCAGCAGCTCCATCTCGGGACATGGCAATCAGCCCCAGCATTTT. The rearrangement links TRBV21-1 to TRBJ1-5; the D call in the table, TRBD1, was not verified against the DNA. TRBV21-1 is classified as a pseudogene. This CDR3 region has 16 residues.